A single TCR beta chain is shown here with its context. The junction had 9 bases not matched to a gene; V was cut back by 4 bases and J by 7 bases. The CDR3 contains 14 residues. Germline V gives CDR1 MGHRA, CDR2 YSYEKL. The sample comes from a study of shared clonotypes between healthy human individuals. How the authors handled the data: ImmunoSEQ junction-only sequences lacked quality scores, so their filtering differed. The assay was immunoSEQ multiplex PCR, and TCRdb's table has in-frame clones only and misses some. V and J calls and clone size are those listed in that table; D and trimming were worked out from the DNA. The data contain about 1.5 million clones, approximately 98% of them seen just once; the ten biggest clones take up about 0.45%. Each donor was a Caucasian adult residing in Nashville, Tennessee. CD4+ cells underwent separation, giving CD45RA+ naive and CD45RA-negative memory subsets.

The sequence came from a man younger than 45 in good health. Sequenced material: naive CD4+ T cells sorted from blood. Subset reported: CD45RA+ positively selected. The V gene is TRBV4-1, the J gene TRBJ1-1; 7 bases are a match to TRBD1. The CDR3 protein is CASSPPSRQGEAFF. The CDR3 bases are TGCGCCAGCAGCCCCCCTTCCCGACAGGGTGAAGCTTTCTTT.